The following is a T cell receptor beta chain sequence with its context. The antigen it binds to is not known. No much larger clone exists at a distance of one base, and base qualities are not known. TCRbeta CDR3 regions were amplified from genomic DNA using the immunoSEQ Assay, a bias-controlled multiplex PCR. Processing in the source paper ran as follows. The number of nucleated cells in each sample was estimated from the amplification of reference gene primers within the assay. To quantify the absolute abundance of each unique TCRbeta CDR3 rearrangement, sequence reads were collapsed and filtered. For each sample, productive Simpson clonality was calculated by taking the square root of Simpson's diversity index across productive rearrangements. The immuneACCESS repertoire file appears here via TCRdb, limited to in-frame rearrangements. These files lack a portion of the clones; in checked studies, under half of the deficit traces to unresolved V genes, and the cause of the others is not known. V and J calls and clone size are those listed in that table; D and trimming were worked out from the DNA. For this sample there are 200,000 to 250,000 clones; 83% appear just once. In total, the top ten clones hold more than 4.5% of the sample.

The sample originates from a study of blood T cell repertoires in COVID-19 (dated by TCRdb to about 2020). A note on the overall study: Samples covering the acute and convalescent phases of COVID-19 were provided by collaborators in the United States, Italy and Spain. The material from the prospective study consisted of cDNA or gDNA derived from T cells, B-cell-depleted T cells, or PBMCs. The dataset comprised deeply sampled blood TCRbeta repertoires from subjects exposed to, actively infected with, or recovered from COVID-19. The repertoires were released in a freely available public database intended as a resource for research on the immune response to SARS-CoV-2. Nearly every sample came with metadata listing a de-identified subject ID, COVID-19 status, age in years and sex. Samples came from the ongoing ImmuneRACE study (first 160 participants) plus 1,254 subjects from 6 global collaborators. HLA class I and class II types, where available, came from metadata supplied by the sample provider rather than from assay-based typing. General conclusions and limits of the study: How much clinical and demographic metadata was included differed by source and by participant, and the metadata was provided uncurated.

Participants in the prospective study were aged about 18 to 95 years, lived in some 24 United States geographic areas, and enrolled through a virtual design. Cohort assignment in the prospective study relied on participant-reported clinical history from a screening survey and a study questionnaire. Exposed participants had been in contact with someone with a PCR-confirmed or clinician-diagnosed COVID-19 case within 2 weeks of study entry. Mobile phlebotomists in the prospective study collected whole blood, serum and a nasopharyngeal or oropharyngeal swab from every participant. Participants in the prospective study had the option to provide additional blood draws and questionnaires over an approximately 2-month period. Before DNA extraction, prospective study blood samples were shipped either frozen or at room temperature. V trim: 4 bases; J trim: 4 bases; unmatched bases: 4. The CDR3 numbers 14 residues from cysteine through phenylalanine. Only the CDR3 part of the read is kept: 42 bases, read in frame from the first base. CDR1 SGHRS and CDR2 YFSETQ are derived from the germline V gene.

This receptor was obtained from a woman between 50 and 59 years old who had been exposed to COVID-19. Material for sequencing was PBMCs or T cells enriched from blood (not recorded which). The rearrangement combines TRBV5-1 with TRBJ1-2, with 10 bases matching TRBD1. At the DNA level, the sequence is TGCGCCAGCAGCCCGGGACAGGGGCGCTATGGCTACACCTTC. This codes for CASSPGQGRYGYTF. Outside the CDR3, residues come from the reference TRBV5-1 and TRBJ1-2 proteins, so the full variable domain is: KAGVTQTPRYLIKTRGQQVTLSCSPISGHRSVSWYQQTPGQGLQFLFEYFSETQRNKGNFPGRFSGRQFSNSRSEMNVSTLELGDSALYLCASSPGQGRYGYTFGSGTRLTVV.